Listed here are 28 T cell receptor beta chains from one sample, sequenced in a study of T cell repertoires in cytomegalovirus infection. No antigen has been assigned to these receptors. TCRdb reanalysed the reads using MiXCR and keeps one entry per CDR3 protein. The sample has roughly 150,000 distinct CDR3 sequences; approximately 21% are singletons. The sample consisted of CD8+ T cells from cultured PBMCs, taken from culture after CMV antigen stimulation. These receptors were obtained from a human donor in good health (CMV status not recorded). Some clones in this sample may be carry-over from other donors' samples.

The chain combines TRBV6-8 with TRBJ1-6, with D perhaps matching TRBD1 (5 bases). CDR1 and CDR2 from the germline V gene are MNHGY and SAAAGT. This CDR3 has 12 amino acids. The V end was cut by 11 bases, the J end by 9 bases, with 14 bases between. The CDR3 coding sequence is TGTGCCCTCGGACACCCTCGTTCACCCCTCCACTTT. Translating it yields CALGHPRSPLHF.

The chain links TRBV5-6 to TRBJ2-1; 9 nucleotides agree with TRBD2. CDR1 and CDR2 from the germline V gene are SGHDT and YYEEEE. The CDR3 runs to 17 residues. J gave up 2 bases and V 0 bases, and 6 bases lay outside the gene matches. The CDR3: CASSLGGLAGTYNEQFF. CDR3 coding DNA: TGTGCCAGCAGCTTGGGAGGGCTAGCGGGGACCTACAATGAGCAGTTCTTC.

The chain recombines TRBV7-2 with TRBJ1-2; D not certain. Per the germline V gene, CDR1 is SGHTA and CDR2 is FQGNSA. The CDR3 covers 13 residues. V was cut by 3 bases and J by 4 bases, with 9 bases left in between. CDR3 residues: CASSFGDLYGYTF. CDR3 in DNA: TGTGCCAGCAGCTTCGGAGACCTCTATGGCTACACCTTC.

A few counts support this clonotype. The V call is TRBV12-3 or TRBV12-4, the J call TRBJ2-7, with D possibly TRBD2 on 5 matching bases. The CDR3 runs to 13 residues. V shed 6 bases and J shed 4 bases, with 13 bases lying between them. The chain's CDR3 is CASSEGLEYEQYF. CDR3 DNA: TGTGCCAGCAGCGAGGGATTAGAGTACGAGCAGTACTTC.

This clonotype was seen only a few times. This chain connects TRBV7-9 to TRBJ2-5; D gene uncertain. The V gene lost 5 bases and the J gene lost 9 bases, with 19 bases spanning the gap. The CDR3 is made up of 14 amino acids. Germline V gene data show CDR1 as SEHNR and CDR2 as FQNEAQ (reference sequence). The chain's CDR3 is CASSHDPEKVPQYF. The CDR3 bases are TGTGCCAGCAGCCACGACCCGGAAAAGGTTCCCCAGTACTTC.

The rearrangement links TRBV7-6 to TRBJ2-3; D gene uncertain. Germline CDR1 SGHVS, CDR2 FNYEAQ. This CDR3 comprises 16 residues. The V and J ends lost 4 bases and 5 bases respectively, with 19 bases between them. CDR3 region: CASSSLVGSGEDTQYF. The CDR3 DNA follows: TGTGCCAGCAGCTCTTTGGTAGGGTCCGGTGAAGATACGCAGTATTTT.

The V and J genes are TRBV25-1 and TRBJ2-2; D is undetermined. Trimming left V 1 base short and J 3 bases short, with 6 bases between. CDR1 MGHDK and CDR2 SYGVNS come from the germline V gene. There are 14 residues in the CDR3. CDR3 in amino acids: CASSEFGDTGELFF. DNA of the CDR3: TGTGCCAGCAGTGAATTTGGGGACACCGGGGAGCTGTTTTTT.

This clonotype was counted ten times or more. The chain is built from TRBV30 and TRBJ1-1; D ambiguous. V was pared by 4 bases and J by 1 base, with 7 bases between. The CDR3 totals 12 residues. Germline CDR1 reads GTSNPN; CDR2 reads SVGIG (reference sequence). CDR3 in amino acids: CAWMYRNTEAFF. The CDR3 DNA reads TGTGCCTGGATGTACAGGAACACTGAAGCTTTCTTT.

This clonotype was seen a few times. J is TRBJ1-6 and V is TRBV6-5, with unresolved D. The CDR3 consists of 9 residues. With 4 bases removed from V and 11 bases from J, the gap between germline ends came to 0 bases. Germline values: CDR1 MNHEY, CDR2 SVGAGI. CDR3 DNA sequence: TGTGCCAGCAGTTCACCCCTCCACTTT. Translating gives CASSSPLHF.

This clonotype showed up just a few times. V and J are TRBV5-1 and TRBJ2-7; D remains ambiguous. CDR1 is SGHRS, CDR2 YFSETQ, per germline. V was cut by 4 bases and J by 0 bases, with 11 bases left in between. CDR3 length equals 14 residues. The CDR3 reads CASSPDGSSYEQYF. CDR3 nucleotide sequence: TGCGCCAGCAGCCCGGACGGATCCTCCTACGAGCAGTACTTC.

The J gene is TRBJ1-1, the V gene TRBV7-2; D may be TRBD1 (6 bases). In germline, CDR1 is SGHTA, CDR2 FQGNSA. Trimming shortened V by 5 bases and J by 1 base, and 11 bases separated the two germline ends. The CDR3 runs 14 residues. The CDR3 DNA reads TGTGCCAGCAGCCGGAGACAGGAGAACACTGAAGCTTTCTTT. Protein: CASSRRQENTEAFF.

This clonotype was recorded a few times. CDR3 DNA sequence: TGCGCCAGCAGCTTGGGAACCCAAGCTTTCTTT. It is translated as CASSLGTQAFF. The V and J genes are TRBV5-1 and TRBJ1-1; D unclear. Germline lookup yields CDR1 SGHRS and CDR2 YFSETQ. The CDR3 contains 11 residues. Trimming stripped 0 bases from V and 9 bases from J, with 6 bases between.

The table lists this clonotype with a few counts. The rearrangement links TRBV4-1 to TRBJ1-1; D is uncertain. Per germline, CDR1 MGHRA and CDR2 YSYEKL. The length of the CDR3 is 18 residues. Trimming took off 1 base at V and 4 bases at J, with 22 bases between the two ends. The CDR3 loop reads CASSQGGGGTVGSTEAFF. The CDR3 bases are TGCGCCAGCAGCCAAGGAGGAGGCGGTACGGTGGGGAGCACTGAAGCTTTCTTT.

CDR3 region: CASSYSESASHAVYNEQFF. CDR3 nucleotides: TGTGCCAGCAGTTACTCTGAATCGGCTAGCCACGCGGTGTACAATGAGCAGTTCTTC. This chain connects TRBV6-2 or TRBV6-3 to TRBJ2-1; perhaps TRBD2 as D (5 bases). This CDR3 spans 19 amino acids. Trimming pared 0 bases from V and 4 bases from J, leaving 22 bases between. The germline gives CDR1 MNHEY, CDR2 SVGEGT.

The V and J genes are TRBV9 and TRBJ2-7; D gene unclear. V lost 0 bases and J lost 0, with 10 bases in between. Germline lookup yields CDR1 SGDLS and CDR2 YYNGEE. CDR3 length: 15 amino acids. The CDR3 nucleotides are TGTGCCAGCAGCGTAGCGGGTCTCGCCTCCTACGAGCAGTACTTC. Protein sequence: CASSVAGLASYEQYF.

V usage is TRBV5-5 and J usage is TRBJ2-3; D is unclear. This CDR3 is 15 amino acids long. The germline gives CDR1 SGHKS, CDR2 YYEKEE (reference sequence). The germline V and J ends were trimmed by 6 bases and 0 bases, with 14 bases remaining between them. CDR3 in DNA: TGTGCCAGCAACCCGGACGGCGCTAGCACAGATACGCAGTATTTT. Amino acids: CASNPDGASTDTQYF. Variable domain in full (rest from reference TRBV5-5 and TRBJ2-3): DAGVTQSPTHLIKTRGQQVTLRCSPISGHKSVSWYQQVLGQGPQFIFQYYEKEERGRGNFPDRFSARQFPNYSSELNVNALLLGDSALYLCASNPDGASTDTQYFGPGTRLTVL.

V and J are TRBV7-2 and TRBJ1-2; D is possibly TRBD1 (6 bases). Trimming removed 5 bases at V and 7 bases at J, with 14 bases between. This CDR3 region has 13 residues. Germline CDR1 SGHTA, CDR2 FQGNSA. The CDR3 region has the DNA TGTGCCAGCAGCCTCGGGGGGACACCTGGCTACACCTTC. Translation gives CASSLGGTPGYTF.

The chain carries TRBV20-1 and TRBJ2-7; TRBD1 is a possible D gene (6 bases). Trimming removed 2 bases from V and 1 base from J, with 12 bases in between. Germline-derived CDR1 and CDR2 are DFQATT and SNEGSKA (reference sequence). CDR3 length equals 14 residues. For the CDR3, the DNA is TGCAGTGCTAGATATGGGACACAATCCTACGAGCAGTACTTC. Protein: CSARYGTQSYEQYF.

This clonotype appeared a few times. J is TRBJ2-3 and V is TRBV7-2; D uncertain. The germline V gene encodes CDR1 SGHTA and CDR2 FQGNSA. The CDR3 sequence is 12 residues long. V lost 3 bases and J 4 bases, leaving 5 bases between the germline ends. CDR3 nucleotides: TGTGCCAGCAGCTTTCCCGCAGATACGCAGTATTTT. Encoded protein: CASSFPADTQYF.

This chain joins TRBV7-7 and TRBJ2-6; 10 nucleotides agree with TRBD2. Germline lookup yields CDR1 SSHAT and CDR2 FNYEAQ (reference sequence). This CDR3 contains 17 residues. The V and J ends lost 4 bases and 4 bases, in that order; junction bases with no gene match: 7. Here the CDR3 reads CASSSSGGTPGANVLTF. In nucleotides, the CDR3 is TGTGCCAGCAGCTCTAGCGGGGGCACGCCCGGGGCCAACGTCCTGACTTTC.

CDR3 residues: CASSLTNFQETQYF. The DNA of the CDR3 is TGTGCCAGCAGCCTTACTAATTTCCAAGAGACCCAGTACTTC. J is TRBJ2-5 and V is TRBV7-6; D not resolved. Germline V gene lookup returns CDR1 SGHVS and CDR2 FNYEAQ. Trimming stripped 5 bases from V and 1 base from J, with 11 bases between. This CDR3 is built from 14 residues.

This clonotype has a handful of counts. Without the conserved terminal phenylalanine or tryptophan, this CDR3 likely stems from a read error. V and J are TRBV11-2 and TRBJ2-7; TRBD2 agrees at 10 bases. Germline V gives CDR1 SGHAT, CDR2 FQNNGV. V lost 6 bases to trimming and J lost 2 bases; unmatched junction nucleotides: 10. This CDR3 spans 16 amino acids. The CDR3 bases are TGTGCCAGCAGTTGGACCTCAGCGGGGGGGCCCTACGAGCAGTACTCC. It yields the protein CASSWTSAGGPYEQYS.

In this sample, this clonotype turned up a few times. The chain employs TRBV7-9 and TRBJ2-3; 7 nucleotides match TRBD1. There are 15 residues in the CDR3. CDR1 and CDR2 from the germline V gene are SEHNR and FQNEAQ (reference sequence). Trimming at V came to 5 bases and at J to 4 bases, leaving 9 bases not matched to a gene. The CDR3, as DNA: TGTGCCAGCAGCCAAGACACGACAGGGCCAGATACGCAGTATTTT. Translated, it gives CASSQDTTGPDTQYF.

The chain uses TRBV28 and TRBJ2-7; 7 bases fit TRBD1. With V trimmed by 7 bases and J by 3 bases, 6 bases remained unmatched. From germline, CDR1 is MDHEN and CDR2 SYDVKM. The CDR3 sequence is 13 residues long. The CDR3 coding sequence is TGTGCCAGCACTCACCAGGGGGACTACGAGCAGTACTTC. This translates into CASTHQGDYEQYF.

There are many counts of this clonotype. V and J are TRBV6-2 or TRBV6-3 and TRBJ1-2; no definite D call. Trimming took off 4 bases at V and 7 bases at J, with 13 bases between the two ends. CDR1 and CDR2 from the germline V gene are MNHEY and SVGEGT. CDR3 length: 13 amino acids. The chain's CDR3 is CASSSYVPLGYTF. CDR3 nucleotide sequence: TGTGCCAGCAGTTCCTACGTCCCCCTTGGCTACACCTTC.

Ten or more counts support this clonotype. This chain uses TRBV4-3 with TRBJ1-2; 7 bases align to TRBD1. This CDR3 has 13 residues. Per germline, CDR1 LGHNA and CDR2 YSLEER. The junction had 2 bases not matched to a gene; V was cut back by 5 bases and J by 2 bases. The CDR3 spells CASSGQVNYGYTF. The CDR3 DNA reads as TGCGCCAGCAGCGGACAGGTGAACTATGGCTACACCTTC.

This clonotype was counted only a few times. The chain recombines TRBV6-8 with TRBJ1-2; D ambiguous. Per the germline V gene, CDR1 is MNHGY and CDR2 is SAAAGT. The CDR3 consists of 15 residues. V was cut by 0 bases and J by 2 bases, with 10 bases left in between. The CDR3 DNA is TGTGCCAGCAGTTACTCACAGACGAAAAACTATGGCTACACCTTC. Its translation: CASSYSQTKNYGYTF.

This clonotype was detected once. This chain joins TRBV28 and TRBJ1-5; D perhaps matches TRBD1 (5 bases). Germline V gives CDR1 MDHEN, CDR2 SYDVKM. V was shortened by 4 bases and J by 7 bases, with 17 bases between the two germline ends. This CDR3 region has 15 residues. CDR3 coding DNA: TGTGCCAGCAGTTCGAGACAGCGGGGAGGACAGCCCCAGCATTTT. As protein: CASSSRQRGGQPQHF. The entire variable domain, with the rest obtained from reference TRBV28 and TRBJ1-5, is as follows: DVKVTQSSRYLVKRTGEKVFLECVQDMDHENMFWYRQDPGLGLRLIYFSYDVKMKEKGDIPEGYSVSREKKERFSLILESASTNQTSMYLCASSSRQRGGQPQHFGDGTRLSIL.